The 14 T cell receptor beta chains given below trace back to one sample, sequenced in a study of blood T cell repertoires in COVID-19. Here immunoSEQ multiplex PCR was the method, and the copy in TCRdb shows in-frame clones only, minus some. The table includes 100,000 to 150,000 clones, approximately 89% detected once. Sequenced input: peripheral blood. All receptors derive from a man in his forties or fifties with acute or convalescent COVID-19.

This clone showed up just once. In the same sample, other DNA sequences code for this CDR3. The rearrangement uses TRBV12-3 or TRBV12-4 and TRBJ1-5; D gene uncertain. Trimming took off 0 bases at V and 4 bases at J, with 4 bases between the two ends. The CDR3 is 13 amino acids. The CDR3 protein is CASSLAQNQPQHF. Here the CDR3 DNA reads TGTGCCAGCAGTTTAGCCCAGAATCAGCCCCAGCATTTT.

This sequence joins TRBV19 and TRBJ1-2; D perhaps matches TRBD1 (6 bases). Germline-derived CDR1 and CDR2 are LNHDA and SQIVND (reference sequence). The CDR3 extends over 15 amino acids. V dropped 3 bases and J dropped 7 bases, with 18 bases sitting between them. DNA for the CDR3: TGTGCCAGTAGTATGCGGGTGGGGGCAATTAGTGGCTACACCTTC. Residues: CASSMRVGAISGYTF.

This clone was observed a few times. The chain links TRBV9 to TRBJ1-2; the D gene is possibly TRBD1 (5 bases). The CDR3 contains 14 residues. Germline values: CDR1 SGDLS, CDR2 YYNGEE. V gave up 0 bases and J gave up 5 bases, with 11 bases separating them. The CDR3 DNA reads TGTGCCAGCAGCGTAGGGGGGGAGGCGTATGGCTACACCTTC. Residues: CASSVGGEAYGYTF.

The genes are TRBV5-4 and TRBJ1-1, with D unclear. Trimming removed 0 bases from V and 0 bases from J, with 9 bases in between. This CDR3 spans 15 amino acids. Germline loops: CDR1 SGHNT, CDR2 YYREEE (reference sequence). This CDR3 reads CASSLATRLNTEAFF. CDR3 DNA sequence: TGTGCCAGCAGCTTGGCGACTAGACTGAACACTGAAGCTTTCTTT. Filled out from reference TRBV5-4 and TRBJ1-1, the complete variable domain reads ETGVTQSPTHLIKTRGQQVTLRCSSQSGHNTVSWYQQALGQGPQFIFQYYREEENGRGNFPPRFSGLQFPNYSSELNVNALELDDSALYLCASSLATRLNTEAFFGQGTRLTVV.

The gene calls are TRBV6-1 and TRBJ1-3; TRBD1 is a possible D gene (6 bases). The CDR3 consists of 13 residues. Germline values: CDR1 MNHNS, CDR2 SASEGT. Trimming took 6 bases from V and 3 from J, leaving 9 bases between them. CDR3 DNA sequence: TGTGCCAGCAGCGGGACATTTGGAAACACCATATATTTT. Protein product: CASSGTFGNTIYF.

V usage is TRBV28 and J usage is TRBJ2-3; 9 bases match TRBD2. Germline CDR1 reads MDHEN; CDR2 reads SYDVKM. The junction had 6 bases not matched to a gene; V was cut back by 8 bases and J by 0 bases. The CDR3 spans 15 residues. The DNA for the CDR3 is TGTGCCAGCTCTTGGACTAGCGCCAGCACAGATACGCAGTATTTT. This gives the protein CASSWTSASTDTQYF.

The chain links TRBV28 to TRBJ2-7; D unclear. From germline, CDR1 is MDHEN and CDR2 SYDVKM. Trimming pared 6 bases from V and 6 bases from J, leaving 9 bases between. This CDR3 region has 11 residues. The CDR3 region is CASSTVGEQYF. The CDR3 DNA reads TGTGCCAGCAGCACAGTTGGCGAGCAGTACTTC.

V is TRBV6-1 and J is TRBJ1-1, with D perhaps TRBD1 (6 bases). V lost 2 bases and J 2 bases, leaving 12 bases between the germline ends. From germline, CDR1 is MNHNS and CDR2 SASEGT. This CDR3 is 15 amino acids long. The CDR3, as DNA: TGTGCCAGCAGTGAAATTAGGACAGCCAACACTGAAGCTTTCTTT. This translates into CASSEIRTANTEAFF.

The CDR3 region has the DNA TGTGCCAGCAGTTTCGACAGGGTAGGGAAACTGTTTTTT. Its protein product is CASSFDRVGKLFF. This chain uses TRBV28 with TRBJ1-4; 7 bases match TRBD1. Trimming at V came to 3 bases and at J to 11 bases, leaving 6 bases not matched to a gene. Germline V CDR1 and CDR2: MDHEN, SYDVKM. The CDR3 consists of 13 residues.

The chain recombines TRBV7-2 with TRBJ2-7, with 9 positions matching TRBD2. Germline loops: CDR1 SGHTA, CDR2 FQGNSA. Unmatched junction bases numbered 6, after V lost 2 bases and J lost 7 bases. CDR3 length: 14 amino acids. The CDR3 protein is CASSLMREGGEQYF. The CDR3 DNA sequence: TGTGCCAGCAGCTTAATGCGGGAGGGAGGGGAGCAGTACTTC.

The chain links TRBV7-9 to TRBJ1-4; 7 nucleotides match TRBD1. The V gene's germline CDR1 is SEHNR and CDR2 FQNEAQ (reference sequence). This CDR3 has 15 amino acids. Trimming took 5 bases from V and 1 from J; bases not matched to a gene: 4. CDR3 bases: TGTGCCAGCAGCCCCCAGGGGGGAACTAATGAAAAACTGTTTTTT. It yields the protein CASSPQGGTNEKLFF.

The chain employs TRBV11-3 and TRBJ1-6; TRBD1 might be the D (5 bases). Germline values: CDR1 SGHNT, CDR2 YENEEA. The V end lost 3 bases, the J end lost 9 bases, and 9 bases lay between the germline ends. The CDR3 totals 13 residues. The CDR3 spells CASSFKGSSPLHF. CDR3 nucleotides: TGTGCCAGCAGCTTTAAGGGGTCTTCACCCCTCCACTTT. Full variable domain (missing parts from reference TRBV11-3 and TRBJ1-6): EAGVVQSPRYKIIEKKQPVAFWCNPISGHNTLYWYLQNLGQGPELLIRYENEEAVDDSQLPKDRFSAERLKGVDSTLKIQPAELGDSAVYLCASSFKGSSPLHFGNGTRLTVT.

This chain joins TRBV29-1 and TRBJ2-7; a possible D gene is TRBD2 (6 bases). Germline-derived CDR1 and CDR2 are SQVTM and ANQGSEA. CDR3 length equals 12 residues. V gave up 6 bases and J gave up 7 bases, with 16 bases separating them. The CDR3 loop is CSVAREALEQYF. The CDR3 DNA sequence: TGCAGCGTCGCGAGGGAGGCGCTGGAGCAGTACTTC.

The chain has TRBV30 and TRBJ1-1; D call uncertain. CDR1 and CDR2 (germline): GTSNPN, SVGIG (reference sequence). V was clipped by 2 bases and J by 2 bases, with 9 bases between them. The CDR3 extends over 13 amino acids. CDR3 region: CAWSLQLNTEAFF. Here the CDR3 DNA reads TGTGCCTGGAGTTTACAGCTAAACACTGAAGCTTTCTTT.